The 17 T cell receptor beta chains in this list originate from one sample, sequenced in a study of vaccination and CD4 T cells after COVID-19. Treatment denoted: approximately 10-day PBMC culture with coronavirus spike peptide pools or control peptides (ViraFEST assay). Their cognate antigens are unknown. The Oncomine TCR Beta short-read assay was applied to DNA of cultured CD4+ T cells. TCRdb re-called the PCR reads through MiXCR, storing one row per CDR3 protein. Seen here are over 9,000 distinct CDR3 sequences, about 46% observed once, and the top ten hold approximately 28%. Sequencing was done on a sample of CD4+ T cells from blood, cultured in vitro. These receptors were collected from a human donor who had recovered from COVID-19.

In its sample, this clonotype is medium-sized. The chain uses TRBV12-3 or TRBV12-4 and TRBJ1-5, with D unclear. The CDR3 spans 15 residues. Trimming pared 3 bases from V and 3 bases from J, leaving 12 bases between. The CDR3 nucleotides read TGTGCCAGCAGTTTTAACGGCAGCCCCAATCAGCCCCAGCATTTT. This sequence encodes CASSFNGSPNQPQHF.

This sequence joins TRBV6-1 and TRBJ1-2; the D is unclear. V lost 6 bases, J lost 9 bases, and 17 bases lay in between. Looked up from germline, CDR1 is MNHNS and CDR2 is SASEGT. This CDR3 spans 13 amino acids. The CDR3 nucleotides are TGTGCCAGCAGCAACAGTGAACTCAGGAGCTACACCTTC. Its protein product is CASSNSELRSYTF.

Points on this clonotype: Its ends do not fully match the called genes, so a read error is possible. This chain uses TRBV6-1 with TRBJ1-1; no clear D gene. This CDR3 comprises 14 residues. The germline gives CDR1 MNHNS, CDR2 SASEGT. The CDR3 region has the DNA TGTGCCAGCAGTGAAAACGGGGTGAACGGTGAAGCTCTCTTT. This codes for CASSENGVNGEALF.

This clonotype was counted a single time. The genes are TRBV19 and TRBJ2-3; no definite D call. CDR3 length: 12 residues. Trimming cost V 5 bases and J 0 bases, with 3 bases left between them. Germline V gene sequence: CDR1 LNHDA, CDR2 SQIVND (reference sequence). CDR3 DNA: TGTGCCAGTAGTGTAAGCACAGATACGCAGTATTTT. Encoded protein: CASSVSTDTQYF.

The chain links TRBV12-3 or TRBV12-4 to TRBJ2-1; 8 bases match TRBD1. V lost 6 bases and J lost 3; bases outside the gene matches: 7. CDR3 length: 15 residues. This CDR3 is CASRGRDRSYNEQFF. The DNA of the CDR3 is TGTGCCAGCAGGGGCCGGGACAGGAGCTACAATGAGCAGTTCTTC.

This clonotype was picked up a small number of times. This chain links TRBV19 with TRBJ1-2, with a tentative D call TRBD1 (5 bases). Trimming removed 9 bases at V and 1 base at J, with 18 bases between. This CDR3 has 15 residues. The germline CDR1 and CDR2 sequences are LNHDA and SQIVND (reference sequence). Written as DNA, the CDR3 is TGTGCCAGCCGACCGGGGGGAGGGAATAACTATGGCTACACCTTC. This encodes CASRPGGGNNYGYTF.

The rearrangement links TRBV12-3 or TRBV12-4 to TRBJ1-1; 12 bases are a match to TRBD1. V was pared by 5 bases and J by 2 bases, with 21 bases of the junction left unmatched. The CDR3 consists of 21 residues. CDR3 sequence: CASSATRWGGTGGTLNTEAFF. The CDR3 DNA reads TGTGCCAGCAGTGCCACCCGATGGGGAGGGACAGGGGGCACTCTTAACACTGAAGCTTTCTTT.

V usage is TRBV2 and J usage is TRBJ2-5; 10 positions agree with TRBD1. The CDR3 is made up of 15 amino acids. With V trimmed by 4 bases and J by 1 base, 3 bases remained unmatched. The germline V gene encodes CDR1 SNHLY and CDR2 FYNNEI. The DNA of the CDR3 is TGTGCCAGCAGTGTGGACAGGGGGACCCAAGAGACCCAGTACTTC. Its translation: CASSVDRGTQETQYF.

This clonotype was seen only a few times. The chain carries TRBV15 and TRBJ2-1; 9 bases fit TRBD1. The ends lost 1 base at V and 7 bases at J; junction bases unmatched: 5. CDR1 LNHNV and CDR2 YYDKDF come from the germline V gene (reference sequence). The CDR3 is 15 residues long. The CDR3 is CATSRGGQGGNEQFF. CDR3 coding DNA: TGTGCCACCAGCAGAGGGGGACAGGGAGGGAATGAGCAGTTCTTC.

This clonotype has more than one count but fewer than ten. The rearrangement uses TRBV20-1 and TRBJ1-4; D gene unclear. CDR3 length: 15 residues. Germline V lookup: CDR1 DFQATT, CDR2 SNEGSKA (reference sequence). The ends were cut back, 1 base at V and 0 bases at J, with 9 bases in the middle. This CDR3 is CSARVGTATNEKLFF. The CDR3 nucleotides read TGCAGTGCTAGAGTCGGCACCGCAACTAATGAAAAACTGTTTTTT.

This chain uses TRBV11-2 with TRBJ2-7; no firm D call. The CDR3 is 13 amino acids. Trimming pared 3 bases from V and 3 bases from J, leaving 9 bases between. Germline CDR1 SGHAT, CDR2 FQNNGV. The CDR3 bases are TGTGCCAGCAGCTTGGGCCCTGACTACGAGCAGTACTTC. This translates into CASSLGPDYEQYF. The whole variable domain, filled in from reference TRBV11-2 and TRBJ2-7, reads EAGVAQSPRYKIIEKRQSVAFWCNPISGHATLYWYQQILGQGPKLLIQFQNNGVVDDSQLPKDRFSAERLKGVDSTLKIQPAKLEDSAVYLCASSLGPDYEQYFGPGTRLTVT.

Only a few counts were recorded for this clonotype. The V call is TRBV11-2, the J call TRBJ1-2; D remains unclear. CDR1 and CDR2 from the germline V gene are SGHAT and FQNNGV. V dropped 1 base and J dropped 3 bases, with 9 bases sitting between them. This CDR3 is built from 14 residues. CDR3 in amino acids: CASSLGDGDYGYTF. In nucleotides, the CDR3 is TGTGCCAGCAGCTTAGGAGACGGTGACTATGGCTACACCTTC.

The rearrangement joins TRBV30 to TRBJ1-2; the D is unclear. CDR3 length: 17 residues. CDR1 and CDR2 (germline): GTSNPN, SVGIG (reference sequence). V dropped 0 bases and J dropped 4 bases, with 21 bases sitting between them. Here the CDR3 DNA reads TGTGCCTGGAGTGTAAGGCACGGAATAAGGGTTGGCTATGGCTACACCTTC. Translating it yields CAWSVRHGIRVGYGYTF.

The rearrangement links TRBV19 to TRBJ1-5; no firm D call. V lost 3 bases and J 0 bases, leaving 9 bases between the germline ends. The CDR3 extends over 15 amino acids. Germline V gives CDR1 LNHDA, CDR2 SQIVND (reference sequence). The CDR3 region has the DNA TGTGCCAGTAGTATCCCAATACCTAGCAATCAGCCCCAGCATTTT. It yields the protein CASSIPIPSNQPQHF.

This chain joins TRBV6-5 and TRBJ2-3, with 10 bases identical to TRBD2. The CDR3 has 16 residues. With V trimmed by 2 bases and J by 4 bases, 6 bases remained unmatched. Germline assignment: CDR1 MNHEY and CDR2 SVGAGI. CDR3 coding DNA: TGTGCCAGCAGTTACGGAGCGGGGGGGAAGCCAGATACGCAGTATTTT. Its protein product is CASSYGAGGKPDTQYF.

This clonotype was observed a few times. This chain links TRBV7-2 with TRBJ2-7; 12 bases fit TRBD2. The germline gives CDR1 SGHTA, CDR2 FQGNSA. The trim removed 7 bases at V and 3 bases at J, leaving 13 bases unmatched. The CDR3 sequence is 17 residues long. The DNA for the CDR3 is TGTGCCAGCACCCACGCCGCGACTAGCGGGGGTTACTACGAGCAGTACTTC. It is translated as CASTHAATSGGYYEQYF.

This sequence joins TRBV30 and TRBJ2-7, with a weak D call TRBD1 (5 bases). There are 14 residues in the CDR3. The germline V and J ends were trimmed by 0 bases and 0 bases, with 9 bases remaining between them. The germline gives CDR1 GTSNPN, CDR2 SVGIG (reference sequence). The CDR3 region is CAWSVRRDSYEQYF. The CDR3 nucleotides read TGTGCCTGGAGTGTACGCAGGGACTCCTACGAGCAGTACTTC.